This T cell receptor (beta chain) was obtained from a study of neurological immune-mediated disorders. Overall study findings and caveats: No CDR3 amino acid sequences recurred among expanded clones across subjects, suggesting private repertoires in all groups. HTLV-1-associated myelopathy displayed the greatest TCR clonal expansion, and multiple sclerosis exhibited the smallest, lower than that of healthy controls.

As to time point: longitudinal time-point 1 (baseline). The unsorted libraries were prepared from 2 million PBMCs (stored at -80 C). TCRdb re-called the 5' RACE reads with MiXCR, one entry per CDR3 protein. This table has roughly 61,000 distinct CDR3 sequences, roughly 10% appearing once. CDR3 length: 14 amino acids. Trimming took 8 bases from V and 7 from J; bases not matched to a gene: 12. Germline V gives CDR1 SGHTA, CDR2 FQGNSA. This clonotype was found many times. Its specificity is not known. The V gene is TRBV7-2, the J gene TRBJ2-7, with 9 bases identical to TRBD1. The TCR was taken from a male donor with HTLV-1-associated myelopathy (HAM/TSP). Material: PBMCs. CDR3 sequence: CASGTGSRLGEQYF. As DNA, the CDR3 is TGTGCCAGCGGGACAGGGTCTCGATTAGGGGAGCAGTACTTC.